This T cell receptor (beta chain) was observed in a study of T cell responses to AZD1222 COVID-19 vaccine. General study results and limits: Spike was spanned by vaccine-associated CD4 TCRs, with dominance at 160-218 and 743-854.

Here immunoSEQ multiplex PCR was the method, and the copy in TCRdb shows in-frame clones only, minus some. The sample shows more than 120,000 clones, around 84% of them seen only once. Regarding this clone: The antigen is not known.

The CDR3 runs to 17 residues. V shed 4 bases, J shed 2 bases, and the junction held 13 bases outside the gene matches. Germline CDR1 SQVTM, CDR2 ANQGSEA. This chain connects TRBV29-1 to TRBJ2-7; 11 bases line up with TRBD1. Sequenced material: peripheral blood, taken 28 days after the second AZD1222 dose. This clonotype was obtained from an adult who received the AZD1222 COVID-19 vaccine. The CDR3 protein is CSVVGRTGGNWAYEQYF. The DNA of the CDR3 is TGCAGCGTTGTAGGCCGGACAGGGGGCAATTGGGCCTACGAGCAGTACTTC.